This TCR beta chain was identified during a study of blood T cells in healthy people across ages (dated by TCRdb to about 2015). Describing the broader study: In model experiments, template switching captured roughly one uniquely barcoded TCR beta cDNA molecule for every two T cells. Age-related changes in TCR beta repertoire diversity were measured in the study by deep sequencing normalized with unique cDNA molecular identifiers. Four age groups were formed from the donors: young (average approximately 15 years), middle-aged (around 37), aged (roughly 56) and long-lived (less than 85). Donors of different ages were randomly distributed across sequencing lanes to avoid experimental bias. Two additional independent replicas of 1 million unique cDNA reads from the same blood draw were analyzed for two donors (one aged 18 to 30 and one aged 80 or older). Broader findings and caveats from the paper: Compared with the aged group, the long-lived group had more naive CD4+ T cells, fewer expanded clones and increased TCR diversity, a pattern suggesting age selection. Observed TCR beta diversity per million T cells fell roughly linearly with age, and a significant reduction was already apparent by age around 36. The CMV infection status of donors was not known, potentially confounding age-related changes in expanded clonotypes. A strong correlation was found between observed TCR beta diversity and the percentage of naive T cells measured by flow cytometry. Estimates of total diversity from one million sequenced T cells were regarded as lower bounds and underestimates. Conclusive comparison of naive and antigen-experienced compartments was prevented by the profiling of bulk unsorted PBMCs.

Trimming costs V 1 base and J 8 bases, and their ends lie 17 bases apart. From the cysteine up to the phenylalanine, the CDR3 has a length of 14 residues. Just the 42-base CDR3 DNA is kept, in frame starting at base 1. CDR1 DFQATT and CDR2 SNEGSKA were looked up in the germline V gene (reference sequence). The method behind the library was 5' RACE. TCRdb names Illumina HiSeq 2500 as the instrument used. A second PCR of roughly 6 to 11 cycles was run with a J-beta primer mix and a sample-barcoded 5' primer. Each TCR beta cDNA molecule received a unique molecular identifier from a template-switch 5' adaptor carrying 12 random nucleotides. At least 2.5 million CDR3-containing paired-end reads were obtained from each sample. First-strand cDNA was synthesized from all RNA with the Mint cDNA synthesis kit, primed by a TRBC-specific oligonucleotide. After uracil-DNA glycosylase treatment, a first 18-cycle PCR used universal primers M1SS and BC2_uni_R on all cDNA. Turning to the authors' computational methods: Normalization of each sample was performed by random selection of 1 million high-quality reads, each carrying a distinct molecular identifier. Reads with shared molecular identifiers were discarded instead of being binned into consensus sequences. MiTCR, run with a Q25 quality threshold and the strictest error-elimination algorithm, handled CDR3 identification, clonotype clustering and error correction. A nonparametric unseen species model with Euler transformation was used to estimate a lower bound on total TCR beta diversity. The public sequencing data were trimmed at Q25 with fastp and processed into clonotypes with MiXCR by TCRdb, which kept only in-frame beta chains. Each CDR3 protein appears once, grouped with its most common genes and DNA. TCRdb assigned the V and J calls; the authors' analysis was not used. In all, the sample holds 870,000 or so distinct CDR3 sequences, and 29% of those were seen once. The top ten constitute roughly a sixth of the sample.

In regard to this clonotype: This clone's antigen is unknown. No per-base quality is available; no much larger clone lies one base away.

The approximately 39 donors, aged 6 to 90 years, were systemically healthy Caucasian individuals from Russia. Each donor gave ten milliliters of peripheral blood, collected into EDTA-treated Vacutainer tubes. Ficoll-Paque density-gradient centrifugation was used to isolate PBMCs, with at least 6 million per sample. Trizol reagent was used to extract total RNA from PBMCs, with at least 6 micrograms per sample. The percentages of naive CD45RAhigh/CD27high T cells were determined by flow cytometry on a PBMC aliquot from every donor. The sequenced sample consisted of blood. The TCR originated in a woman of 80 years or more in good health. The sequence is built from TRBV20-1 and TRBJ1-1; a weak D assignment points to TRBD1 (6 bases agree). CDR3 loop: CSARGGQVFGEAFF. The sequenced DNA: TGCAGTGCTAGAGGGGGGCAGGTCTTCGGAGAAGCTTTCTTT.